What follows is one T cell receptor (beta chain) and its context. Trimming stripped 3 bases from V and 2 bases from J, with 9 bases between. This CDR3 contains 14 residues. Germline CDR1 is ENHRY and CDR2 is SYGVKD. Assay: immunoSEQ multiplex PCR; the TCRdb copy retains only in-frame clones and omits some. The sample consists of about 50,000 clones, 80% to 95% of them appearing once. This entry is derived from a study of T cell changes during pregnancy in multiple sclerosis. The starting material was CD4+ T cells from peripheral blood mononuclear cells, obtained after pregnancy. The chain couples TRBV10-3 to TRBJ2-3; D is possibly TRBD1 (5 bases). The TCR comes from a female donor in good health, enrolled as a control in a pregnancy study. This chain's CDR3 is CAISDRQTTDTQYF. CDR3 coding DNA: TGTGCCATCAGTGACAGACAGACCACAGATACGCAGTATTTT.